This record concerns one T cell receptor delta chain sequence. This clone is regarded as large (0.1 to 1%). It lacks a known antigen. No much larger clonotype is one base removed from it; base qualities were not supplied. Other DNA sequences in the same sample also yield this CDR3. This sample is drawn from a study of human gamma delta and Vdelta1 T cells listed by TCRdb under 2018. Broadly, across the study: In this study, the researchers looked at Delta One T cells, which are Vd1+ gamma-delta T cells, to see how well they work as cytotoxic effectors against acute myeloid leukemia. The study at large found these results: Delta One T cells were reported to be polyclonal and to show broad cytotoxic targeting of acute myeloid leukemia.

The CDR3 goes from the cysteine to the phenylalanine over 13 residues. Of all the DNA, just the CDR3 is kept, 39 bases in frame from base 1. V gives up 2 bases and J gives up 8 bases, and the segment between their germline ends measures 12 bases. The germline V gene supplies CDR1 TSWWSYY and CDR2 QGS. The library was generated by PCR. Reads for this sample came from an Illumina MiSeq. TCRdb recomputed clones from the public reads with CATT; identical DNA rows were then combined. In all, the sample holds around 6,000 delta-chain clones, and around 41% of those were seen once. The top ten hold more than 8.5% of the sample.

This sequence originates from a human donor in good health. The chain couples TRDV1 to TRDJ1, with a weak D call of TRDD2 (6 bases match). The material sequenced was Vdelta1 gamma-delta T cells from blood grown in culture (DOT cells). The cell subset or site label corresponds to: Delta One T cells, in vitro expanded/differentiated Vd1+ gamma-delta T cells. In nucleotides, the sequence is TGTGCTCTTGGGGAAATGTCCTACTCGAAACTCATCTTT. This is translated as CALGEMSYSKLIF.